The clone carrying this T cell receptor beta chain was seen many times. The CDR3 has 16 residues. CDR1 SEHNR and CDR2 FQNEAQ come from the germline V gene (reference sequence). The ends were cut back, 3 bases at V and 5 bases at J, with 16 bases in the middle. Measured with immunoSEQ multiplex PCR; TCRdb has only the in-frame clones, and not every one. Found here are about 340,000 clones, approximately 87% of them singletons; the top ten hold around 6%. These data originate in a study of blood T cell repertoires in COVID-19. Turning to the study itself: Sources were T cells, B-cell-depleted T cells, or PBMCs; the material itself was cDNA or gDNA.

The clonotype originates from a woman aged 45-65 years with COVID-19, enrolled during active disease. Specimen: peripheral blood. The chain couples TRBV7-9 to TRBJ2-2; possibly TRBD2 for D (5 bases). The CDR3 DNA sequence: TGTGCCAGCAGCTTCCCTCGGACTTACCAGACCGGGGAGCTGTTTTTT. Translating gives CASSFPRTYQTGELFF.